The 15 T cell receptor beta chains listed next were all sequenced from one sample in a study of T cell repertoires in aging, cancer and after chemotherapy. The template was genomic DNA from peripheral blood, not RNA. Multiplex touch-down PCR with TRB-A/B primers amplified rearranged V-D-J TRB sequences. TCRdb re-analysed the multiplex PCR reads in MiXCR, keeping a single row per CDR3 protein. The sample has about 2,100 distinct CDR3 sequences, 20% to 25% seen once. The sequencing sample was made of blood. All receptors derive from a human donor with a blood cancer.

Relative to its sample, this clonotype is large. The V and J genes are TRBV11-3 and TRBJ2-1; D gene unclear. The CDR3 loop spans 15 amino acids. The V end was cut by 1 base, the J end by 5 bases, with 12 bases between. Germline CDR1 SGHNT, CDR2 YENEEA. CDR3 region: CASSLGGSQNNEQFF. The CDR3 nucleotides read TGTGCCAGCAGCTTAGGGGGAAGTCAAAACAATGAGCAGTTCTTC.

By sample fraction, this clonotype is medium-sized (0.01 to 0.1%). The chain links TRBV19 to TRBJ1-3; tentative D call: TRBD1 (6 bases). Trimming took 7 bases from V and 4 from J, leaving 20 bases between them. The length of the CDR3 is 16 residues. Germline V gene lookup returns CDR1 LNHDA and CDR2 SQIVND (reference sequence). The CDR3 spells CASTPQGIITGNTIYF. The CDR3 DNA follows: TGTGCCAGTACCCCACAGGGAATAATTACGGGAAACACCATATATTTT.

The chain joins TRBV6-6 to TRBJ2-7; 12 bases line up with TRBD2. The CDR3 spans 16 residues. V gave up 5 bases and J gave up 2 bases; unmatched junction bases: 7. Germline loops: CDR1 MNHNY, CDR2 SVGAGI (reference sequence). The CDR3 DNA follows: TGTGCCAGCAGTGAATCGACTAGCGGGGGCCCCTACGAGCAGTACTTC. Its protein product is CASSESTSGGPYEQYF.

Judged by abundance, this clonotype is medium-sized. The CDR3 region has the DNA TGCGCCAGCAGTGGTAGCACAGATACGCAGTATTTT. Translating gives CASSGSTDTQYF. The J gene is TRBJ2-3, the V gene TRBV10-1; D call uncertain. The V end lost 4 bases, the J end lost 0 bases, and 2 bases lay between the germline ends. Germline CDR1 reads WNHNN; CDR2 reads SYGVQD (reference sequence). CDR3 length: 12 amino acids.

About this clonotype itself: With a much larger clone just one base away, this may be a read error. The chain uses TRBV20-1 and TRBJ2-7; 9 bases are shared with TRBD1. Germline lookup yields CDR1 DFQATT and CDR2 SNEGSKA (reference sequence). This CDR3 has 13 amino acids. Trimming took 5 bases from V and 4 from J; bases not matched to a gene: 6. CDR3 in DNA: TGCAGTGCTTCCAGCGGACAGGGGTACGAGCAGTACGTC. This translates into CSASSGQGYEQYV.

The chain combines TRBV6-5 with TRBJ2-3, with D maybe TRBD2 (6 bases). Germline loops: CDR1 MNHEY, CDR2 SVGAGI. The ends were cut back, 4 bases at V and 2 bases at J, with 16 bases in the middle. The CDR3 spans 16 residues. CDR3 residues: CASSLQAGGTTDTQYF. CDR3 bases: TGTGCCAGCAGTTTGCAGGCCGGGGGTACCACAGATACGCAGTATTTT.

This clonotype is medium-sized within its sample. The genes are TRBV24-1 and TRBJ2-1, with TRBD2 identical over 7 bases. This CDR3 is built from 14 residues. The V gene's germline CDR1 is KGHDR and CDR2 SFDVKD. Germline trimming cut 7 bases from V and 8 bases from J; bases unmatched to any gene: 10. The chain's CDR3 is CATRPSGIEYEQFF. The CDR3 region has the DNA TGTGCCACCAGACCTAGCGGCATTGAGTATGAGCAGTTCTTC.

By share, this clonotype counts as medium-sized. The chain carries TRBV6-1 and TRBJ2-7; 10 bases are shared with TRBD2. CDR1 and CDR2 from the germline V gene are MNHNS and SASEGT. The CDR3 sequence is 14 residues long. V dropped 5 bases and J dropped 2; count of bases not matched to a gene: 3. Written as DNA, the CDR3 is TGTGCCAGCAGTTCTAGCGGGGGCCCCTACGAGCAGTACTTC. Amino acid sequence: CASSSSGGPYEQYF.

This chain links TRBV27 with TRBJ2-2; 11 bases are a match to TRBD1. Germline V gives CDR1 MNHEY, CDR2 SMNVEV (reference sequence). V gave up 7 bases and J gave up 7 bases; unmatched junction bases: 8. This CDR3 comprises 15 residues. The CDR3 protein is CASNHRTGGIGELFF. CDR3 in DNA: TGTGCCAGCAACCACCGGACAGGGGGCATCGGGGAGCTGTTTTTT.

This clonotype counts as medium-sized (0.01 to 0.1%). The chain links TRBV30 to TRBJ1-6; 8 nucleotides match TRBD1. CDR1 is GTSNPN and CDR2 is SVGIG in the germline V gene (reference sequence). The V gene end was trimmed by 7 bases and the J gene end by 3 bases; junction bases not matched to a gene: 11. The CDR3 totals 16 residues. This CDR3 is CAFGTGAPFYNSPLHF. The CDR3 DNA reads TGTGCCTTCGGGACAGGCGCCCCCTTCTATAATTCACCCCTCCACTTT.

This clonotype is judged medium-sized. CDR3 sequence reads: CSARTDRRGYTF. Here the CDR3 DNA reads TGCAGTGCTAGAACGGACAGGCGGGGCTACACCTTC. The chain links TRBV20-1 to TRBJ1-2, with TRBD1 identical over 7 bases. Trimming cost V 2 bases and J 8 bases; bases outside gene matches: 5. The CDR3 is made up of 12 amino acids. Germline V gene lookup returns CDR1 DFQATT and CDR2 SNEGSKA (reference sequence).

Sample share makes this clonotype large. The genes are TRBV7-9 and TRBJ2-4; TRBD2 might be the D (6 bases). Germline-derived CDR1 and CDR2 are SEHNR and FQNEAQ (reference sequence). V lost 1 base, J lost 1 base, and 20 bases lay in between. The CDR3 length is 19 residues. The CDR3 DNA sequence: TGTGCCAGCAGCTTAGTCTCTGGGGGGACCATAGAGGCCAAAAACATTCAGTACTTC. This encodes CASSLVSGGTIEAKNIQYF. Complete variable domain (other parts from reference TRBV7-9 and TRBJ2-4): DTGVSQNPRHKITKRGQNVTFRCDPISEHNRLYWYRQTLGQGPEFLTYFQNEAQLEKSRLLSDRFSAERPKGSFSTLEIQRTEQGDSAMYLCASSLVSGGTIEAKNIQYFGAGTRLSVL.

A remark on this clonotype: One end of the junction is discordant with germline, which a read error may explain. The chain joins TRBV5-1 to TRBJ2-4; 11 positions match TRBD1. The V gene's germline CDR1 is SGHRS and CDR2 YFSETQ. The CDR3 sequence is 17 residues long. CDR3 DNA sequence: TGCACCAGCAGCTTTGGGGGACAGGGGGGAGCCAAAAACATTCAGTACTTC. The encoded protein is CTSSFGGQGGAKNIQYF.

In the case of this clonotype: Being one base from a much bigger clone, this may be a read error. This chain uses TRBV20-1 with TRBJ2-1, with TRBD2 matching 7 bases. Germline V gives CDR1 DFQATT, CDR2 SNEGSKA (reference sequence). The CDR3 covers 13 residues. CDR3: CSASVGGSNKQFF. The CDR3 DNA reads as TGCAGTGCTAGTGTGGGAGGGTCCAATAAGCAGTTCTTC.

This clonotype is large. The chain is built from TRBV6-5 and TRBJ2-3; 11 bases match TRBD2. With 2 bases clipped from V and 4 bases from J, the junction kept 5 bases outside the gene matches. The CDR3 is 16 residues long. CDR1 MNHEY and CDR2 SVGAGI come from the germline V gene. CDR3 amino acids: CASSYSTSGSSDTQYF. The CDR3 DNA is TGTGCCAGCAGTTACAGCACTAGCGGGAGCTCAGATACGCAGTATTTT.